The T cell receptor beta chain under discussion was sequenced for a study of T-cell reconstitution after alpha-beta-depleted transplantation in children. General study results and limits: It was newly produced T cells that mostly accounted for T-cell counts and diversity one year after transplant. It was surviving recipient T cells and thymic progenitors that gave some patients high TCRbeta diversity at day 60.

A TCRbeta library incorporating unique molecular identifiers was prepared. TCRdb reprocessed the PCR reads with MiXCR, giving one entry per CDR3 protein. The table includes approximately 130,000 distinct CDR3 sequences, 8% to 10% detected once. The table lists this clonotype with a count of one. Antigen unknown. The clonotype comes from a girl younger than two who had a stem cell transplant for combined immunodeficiency, so the T cells may come from the graft donor. Sequencing was performed on PBMCs, mostly from graft donor cells, taken 180 days after TCRalphabeta/CD19-depleted stem cell transplant.

This CDR3 is CSANRGGVDTQYF. CDR3 DNA: TGCAGTGCCAACAGGGGAGGCGTGGATACGCAGTATTTT. The chain combines TRBV20-1 with TRBJ2-3, with D perhaps matching TRBD1 (7 bases). Trimming removed 6 bases at V and 6 bases at J, with 16 bases between. The length of the CDR3 is 13 residues. Germline assignment: CDR1 DFQATT and CDR2 SNEGSKA (reference sequence).